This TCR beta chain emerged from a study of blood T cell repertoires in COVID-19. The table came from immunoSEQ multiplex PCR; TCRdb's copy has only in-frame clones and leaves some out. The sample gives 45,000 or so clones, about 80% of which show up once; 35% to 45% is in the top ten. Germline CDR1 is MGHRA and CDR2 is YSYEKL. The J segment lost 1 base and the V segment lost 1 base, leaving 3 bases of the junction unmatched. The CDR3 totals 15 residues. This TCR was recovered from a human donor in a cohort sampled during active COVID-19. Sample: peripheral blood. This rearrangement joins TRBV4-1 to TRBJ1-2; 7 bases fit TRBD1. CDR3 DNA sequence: TGCGCCAGCAGCCAAGTGGGGACAGATAACTATGGCTACACCTTC. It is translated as CASSQVGTDNYGYTF.